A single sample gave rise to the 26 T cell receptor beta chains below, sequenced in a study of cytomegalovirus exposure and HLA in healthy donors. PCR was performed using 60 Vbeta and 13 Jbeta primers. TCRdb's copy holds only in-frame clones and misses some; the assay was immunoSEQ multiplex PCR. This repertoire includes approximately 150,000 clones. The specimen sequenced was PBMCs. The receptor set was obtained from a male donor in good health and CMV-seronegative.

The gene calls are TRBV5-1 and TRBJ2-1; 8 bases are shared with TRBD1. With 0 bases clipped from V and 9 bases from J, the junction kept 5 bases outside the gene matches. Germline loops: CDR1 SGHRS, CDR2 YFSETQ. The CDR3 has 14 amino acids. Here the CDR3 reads CASSLAQGGGEQFF. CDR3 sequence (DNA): TGCGCCAGCAGCTTGGCACAGGGGGGCGGTGAGCAGTTCTTC. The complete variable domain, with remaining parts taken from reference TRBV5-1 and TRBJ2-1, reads KAGVTQTPRYLIKTRGQQVTLSCSPISGHRSVSWYQQTPGQGLQFLFEYFSETQRNKGNFPGRFSGRQFSNSRSEMNVSTLELGDSALYLCASSLAQGGGEQFFGPGTRLTVL.

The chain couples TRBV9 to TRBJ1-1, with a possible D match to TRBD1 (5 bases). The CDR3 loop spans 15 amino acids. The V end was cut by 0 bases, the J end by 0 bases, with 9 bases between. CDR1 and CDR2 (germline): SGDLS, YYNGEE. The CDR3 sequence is CASSVEGALNTEAFF. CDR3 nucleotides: TGTGCCAGCAGCGTAGAAGGGGCCCTGAACACTGAAGCTTTCTTT.

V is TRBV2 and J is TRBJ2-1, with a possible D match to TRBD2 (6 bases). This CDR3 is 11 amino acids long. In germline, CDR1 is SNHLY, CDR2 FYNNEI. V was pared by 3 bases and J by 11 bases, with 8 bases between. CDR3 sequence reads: CASSEEGKQFF. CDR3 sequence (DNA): TGTGCCAGCAGTGAGGAGGGCAAGCAGTTCTTC.

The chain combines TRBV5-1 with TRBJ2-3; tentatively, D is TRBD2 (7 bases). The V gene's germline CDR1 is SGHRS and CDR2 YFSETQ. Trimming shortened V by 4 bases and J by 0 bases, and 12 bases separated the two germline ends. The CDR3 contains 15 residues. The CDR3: CASSAGARSTDTQYF. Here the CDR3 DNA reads TGCGCCAGCAGCGCGGGGGCCCGAAGCACAGATACGCAGTATTTT.

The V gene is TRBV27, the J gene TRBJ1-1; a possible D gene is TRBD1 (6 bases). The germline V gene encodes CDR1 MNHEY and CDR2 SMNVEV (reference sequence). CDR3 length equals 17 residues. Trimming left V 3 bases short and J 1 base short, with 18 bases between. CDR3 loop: CASSFGHGGPSNTEAFF. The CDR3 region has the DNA TGTGCCAGCAGTTTCGGCCACGGGGGGCCCTCGAACACTGAAGCTTTCTTT.

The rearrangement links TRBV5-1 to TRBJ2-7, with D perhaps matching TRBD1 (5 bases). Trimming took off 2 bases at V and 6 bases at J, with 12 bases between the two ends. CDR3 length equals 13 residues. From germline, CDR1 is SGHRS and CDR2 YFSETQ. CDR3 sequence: CASSFGQGLEQYF. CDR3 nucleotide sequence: TGCGCCAGCAGCTTCGGGCAGGGCCTCGAGCAGTACTTC.

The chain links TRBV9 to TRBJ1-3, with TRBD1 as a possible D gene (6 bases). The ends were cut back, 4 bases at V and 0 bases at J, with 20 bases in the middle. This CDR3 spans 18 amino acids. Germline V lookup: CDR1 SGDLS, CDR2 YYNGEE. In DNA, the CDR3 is TGTGCCAGCAGCTCGACCGGGACACCCATTCTCTCTGGAAACACCATATATTTT. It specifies CASSSTGTPILSGNTIYF.

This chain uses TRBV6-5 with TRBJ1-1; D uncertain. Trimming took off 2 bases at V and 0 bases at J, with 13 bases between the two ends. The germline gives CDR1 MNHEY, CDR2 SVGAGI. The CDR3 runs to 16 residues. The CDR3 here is CASSYTPSDMNTEAFF. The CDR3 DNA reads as TGTGCCAGCAGTTACACCCCCAGTGACATGAACACTGAAGCTTTCTTT.

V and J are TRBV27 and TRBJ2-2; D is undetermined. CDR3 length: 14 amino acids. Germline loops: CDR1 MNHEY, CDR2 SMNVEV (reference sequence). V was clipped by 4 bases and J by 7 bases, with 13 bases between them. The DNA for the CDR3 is TGTGCCAGCAGTTATGACATGGCCAACGGGGAGCTGTTTTTT. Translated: CASSYDMANGELFF.

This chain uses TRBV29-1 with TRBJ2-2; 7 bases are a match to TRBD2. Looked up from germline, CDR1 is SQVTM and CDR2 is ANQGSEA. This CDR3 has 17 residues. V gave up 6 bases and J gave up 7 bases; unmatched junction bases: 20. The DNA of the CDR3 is TGCAGCGTGGATTTTGCGACTAGCAACGGAGGTGGCGGGGAGCTGTTTTTT. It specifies CSVDFATSNGGGGELFF.

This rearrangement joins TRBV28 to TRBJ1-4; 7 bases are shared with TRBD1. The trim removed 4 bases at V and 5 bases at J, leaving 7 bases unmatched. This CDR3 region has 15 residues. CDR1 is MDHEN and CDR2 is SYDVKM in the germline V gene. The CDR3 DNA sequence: TGTGCCAGCAGTTCGTTACCGGGACAGAATGAAAAACTGTTTTTT. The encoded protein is CASSSLPGQNEKLFF. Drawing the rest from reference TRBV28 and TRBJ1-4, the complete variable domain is DVKVTQSSRYLVKRTGEKVFLECVQDMDHENMFWYRQDPGLGLRLIYFSYDVKMKEKGDIPEGYSVSREKKERFSLILESASTNQTSMYLCASSSLPGQNEKLFFGSGTQLSVL.

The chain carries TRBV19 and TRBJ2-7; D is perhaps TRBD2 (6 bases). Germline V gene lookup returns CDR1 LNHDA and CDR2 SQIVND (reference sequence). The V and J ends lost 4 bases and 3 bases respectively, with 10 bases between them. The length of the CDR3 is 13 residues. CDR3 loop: CASSTSSDYEQYF. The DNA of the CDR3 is TGTGCCAGTAGTACTTCTAGCGACTACGAGCAGTACTTC. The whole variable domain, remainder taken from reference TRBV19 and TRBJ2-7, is DGGITQSPKYLFRKEGQNVTLSCEQNLNHDAMYWYRQDPGQGLRLIYYSQIVNDFQKGDIAEGYSVSREKKESFPLTVTSAQKNPTAFYLCASSTSSDYEQYFGPGTRLTVT.

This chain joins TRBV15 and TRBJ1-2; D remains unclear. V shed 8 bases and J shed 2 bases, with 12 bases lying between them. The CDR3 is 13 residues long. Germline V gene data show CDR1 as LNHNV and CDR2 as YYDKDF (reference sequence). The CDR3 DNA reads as TGTGCCACCTCGGGAGACACCAACTATGGCTACACCTTC. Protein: CATSGDTNYGYTF.

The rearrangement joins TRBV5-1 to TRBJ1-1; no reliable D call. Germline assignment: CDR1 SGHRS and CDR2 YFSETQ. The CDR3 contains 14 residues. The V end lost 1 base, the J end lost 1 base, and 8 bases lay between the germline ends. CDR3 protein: CASSLPGKNTEAFF. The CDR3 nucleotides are TGCGCCAGCAGCTTGCCGGGAAAGAACACTGAAGCTTTCTTT.

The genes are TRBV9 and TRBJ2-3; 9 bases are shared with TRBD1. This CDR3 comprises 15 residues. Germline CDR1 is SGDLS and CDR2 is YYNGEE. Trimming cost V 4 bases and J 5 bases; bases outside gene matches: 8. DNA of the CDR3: TGTGCCAGCAGCCCCTGGGACAGGGAAGGAGATACGCAGTATTTT. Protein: CASSPWDREGDTQYF.

The CDR3 nucleotides read TGTGCCAGCAGTGAAAATTGGGACAGGGGGCCTGATGGCTACACCTTC. Translating gives CASSENWDRGPDGYTF. J is TRBJ1-2 and V is TRBV6-1; 12 bases map to TRBD1. V shed 2 bases and J 6 bases; nucleotides not matched to a gene: 7. This CDR3 region has 16 residues. From germline, CDR1 is MNHNS and CDR2 SASEGT.

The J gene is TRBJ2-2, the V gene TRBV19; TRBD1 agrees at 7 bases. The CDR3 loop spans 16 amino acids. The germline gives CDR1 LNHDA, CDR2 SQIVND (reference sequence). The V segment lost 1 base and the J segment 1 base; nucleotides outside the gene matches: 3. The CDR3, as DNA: TGTGCCAGTAGTATAGGTGGGACAGTGAACACCGGGGAGCTGTTTTTT. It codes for CASSIGGTVNTGELFF.

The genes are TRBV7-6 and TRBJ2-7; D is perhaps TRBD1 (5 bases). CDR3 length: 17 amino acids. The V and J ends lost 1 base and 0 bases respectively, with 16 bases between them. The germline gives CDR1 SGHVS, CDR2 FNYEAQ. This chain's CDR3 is CASSLGGGQGLSYEQYF. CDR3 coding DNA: TGTGCCAGCAGCTTAGGCGGTGGGCAGGGCCTCTCCTACGAGCAGTACTTC.

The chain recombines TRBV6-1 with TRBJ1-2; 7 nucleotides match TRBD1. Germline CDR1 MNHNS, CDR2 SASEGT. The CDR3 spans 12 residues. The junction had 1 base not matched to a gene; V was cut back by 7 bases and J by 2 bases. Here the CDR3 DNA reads TGTGCCAGCAACAGGGGCAACTATGGCTACACCTTC. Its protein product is CASNRGNYGYTF.

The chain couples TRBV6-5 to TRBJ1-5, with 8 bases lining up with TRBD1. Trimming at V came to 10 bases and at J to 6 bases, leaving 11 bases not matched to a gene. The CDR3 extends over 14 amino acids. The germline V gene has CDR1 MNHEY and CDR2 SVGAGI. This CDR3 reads CATRKDRASQPQHF. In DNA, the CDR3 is TGTGCCACTCGGAAGGACAGGGCAAGTCAGCCCCAGCATTTT.

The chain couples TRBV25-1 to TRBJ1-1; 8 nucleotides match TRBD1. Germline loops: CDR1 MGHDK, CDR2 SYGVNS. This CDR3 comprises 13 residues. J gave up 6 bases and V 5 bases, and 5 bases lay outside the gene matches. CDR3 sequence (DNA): TGTGCCAGCAGTCAGGGGGCGAGCTCTGAAGCTTTCTTT. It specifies CASSQGASSEAFF.

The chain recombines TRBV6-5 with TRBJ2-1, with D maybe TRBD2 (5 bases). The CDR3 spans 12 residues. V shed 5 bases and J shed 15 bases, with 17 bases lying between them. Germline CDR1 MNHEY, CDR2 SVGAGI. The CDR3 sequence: CASSPQEDDWFF. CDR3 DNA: TGTGCCAGCAGTCCGCAGGAGGACGACTGGTTCTTC.

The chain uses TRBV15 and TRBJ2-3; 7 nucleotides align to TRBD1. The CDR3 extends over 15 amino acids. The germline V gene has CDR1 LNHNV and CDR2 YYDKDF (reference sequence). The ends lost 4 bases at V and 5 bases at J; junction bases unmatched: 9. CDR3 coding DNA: TGTGCCACCAGCACACGACAGGGTGGTTTAGATACGCAGTATTTT. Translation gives CATSTRQGGLDTQYF.

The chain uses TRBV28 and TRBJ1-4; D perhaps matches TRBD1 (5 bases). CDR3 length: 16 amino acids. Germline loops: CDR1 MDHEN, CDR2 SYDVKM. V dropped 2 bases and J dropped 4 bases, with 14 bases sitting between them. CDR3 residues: CASSLARASNNEKLFF. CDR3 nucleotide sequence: TGTGCCAGCAGTTTAGCCAGGGCATCCAATAATGAAAAACTGTTTTTT.

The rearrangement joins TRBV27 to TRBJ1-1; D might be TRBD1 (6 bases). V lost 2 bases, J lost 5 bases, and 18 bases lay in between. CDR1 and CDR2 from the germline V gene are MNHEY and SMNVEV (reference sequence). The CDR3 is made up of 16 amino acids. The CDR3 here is CASSLGARGAYTEAFF. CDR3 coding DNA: TGTGCCAGCAGTTTAGGGGCCCGGGGGGCTTATACTGAAGCTTTCTTT.

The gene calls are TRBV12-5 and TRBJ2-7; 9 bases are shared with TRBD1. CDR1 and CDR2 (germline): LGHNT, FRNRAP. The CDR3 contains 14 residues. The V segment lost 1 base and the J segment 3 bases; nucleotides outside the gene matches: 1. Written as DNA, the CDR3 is TGTGCTAGTGGTTTGGGGGACAGGGTCTACGAGCAGTACTTC. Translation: CASGLGDRVYEQYF. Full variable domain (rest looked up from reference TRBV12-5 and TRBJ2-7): DARVTQTPRHKVTEMGQEVTMRCQPILGHNTVFWYRQTMMQGLELLAYFRNRAPLDDSGMPKDRFSAEMPDATLATLKIQPSEPRDSAVYFCASGLGDRVYEQYFGPGTRLTVT.